What follows are 9 T cell receptor beta chains derived from one specimen sequenced in a study of PD-L1 blockade in urothelial cancer (dated by TCRdb to the late 2010s). To prepare the library, the immunoSEQ multiplex PCR assay was applied. Not all clones reach the TCRdb copy of this immuneACCESS table, which keeps in-frame sequences only. Checked studies attribute under half of the gap to unresolved V genes and leave the rest unexplained. Here the sample has tens of thousands of clones; approximately 90% occur a single time. The ten largest make up 1.5% to 2% of the sample. The sequenced sample was PBMCs, obtained around atezolizumab (anti-PD-L1) treatment. Every receptor here comes from a man aged 55 to 70 with urothelial cancer.

This chain links TRBV28 with TRBJ2-1; TRBD2 is a possible D gene (5 bases). This CDR3 has 14 amino acids. V lost 4 bases to trimming and J lost 6 bases, with 13 bases between them. The germline V gene encodes CDR1 MDHEN and CDR2 SYDVKM. CDR3 region: CASSSGKWGNEQFF. CDR3 coding DNA: TGTGCCAGCAGTTCGGGGAAGTGGGGCAATGAGCAGTTCTTC. Full variable domain (rest looked up from reference TRBV28 and TRBJ2-1): DVKVTQSSRYLVKRTGEKVFLECVQDMDHENMFWYRQDPGLGLRLIYFSYDVKMKEKGDIPEGYSVSREKKERFSLILESASTNQTSMYLCASSSGKWGNEQFFGPGTRLTVL.

V usage is TRBV11-3 and J usage is TRBJ2-1, with 8 bases matching TRBD2. Germline trimming cut 5 bases from V and 7 bases from J; bases unmatched to any gene: 16. Germline CDR1 SGHNT, CDR2 YENEEA. The CDR3 consists of 17 residues. The CDR3 nucleotides read TGTGCCAGCAGCACCGGGTTGAGCGGGAGAACTTCAAATGAGCAGTTCTTC. It yields the protein CASSTGLSGRTSNEQFF.

The chain links TRBV7-2 to TRBJ2-2, with TRBD2 identical over 12 bases. Per the germline V gene, CDR1 is SGHTA and CDR2 is FQGNSA. The CDR3 extends over 17 amino acids. V lost 5 bases to trimming and J lost 5 bases; unmatched junction nucleotides: 9. The CDR3, as DNA: TGTGCCAGCAGCCCCCCACTAGCGGGGGGACGGACCGGGGAGCTGTTTTTT. Translation gives CASSPPLAGGRTGELFF.

V usage is TRBV7-2 and J usage is TRBJ2-3; maybe TRBD2 (7 bases). Germline CDR1 reads SGHTA; CDR2 reads FQGNSA. Trimming took off 4 bases at V and 3 bases at J, with 14 bases between the two ends. The CDR3 is made up of 15 amino acids. The CDR3 is CASSSIGGGTDTQYF. CDR3 coding DNA: TGTGCCAGCAGCTCTATAGGGGGGGGGACAGATACGCAGTATTTT. Supplemented by reference TRBV7-2 and TRBJ2-3, the full variable domain reads GAGVSQSPSNKVTEKGKDVELRCDPISGHTALYWYRQSLGQGLEFLIYFQGNSAPDKSGLPSDRFSAERTGGSVSTLTIQRTQQEDSAVYLCASSSIGGGTDTQYFGPGTRLTVL.

V and J are TRBV2 and TRBJ2-1, with 8 bases aligning to TRBD2. The CDR3 loop spans 11 amino acids. CDR1 SNHLY and CDR2 FYNNEI come from the germline V gene. V lost 5 bases to trimming and J lost 15 bases; unmatched junction nucleotides: 6. Here the CDR3 DNA reads TGTGCCAGCAGTCCCGGGACTAGAGGGTTCTTC. Residues: CASSPGTRGFF. The complete variable domain, with remaining parts taken from reference TRBV2 and TRBJ2-1, reads EPEVTQTPSHQVTQMGQEVILRCVPISNHLYFYWYRQILGQKVEFLVSFYNNEISEKSEIFDDQFSVERPDGSNFTLKIRSTKLEDSAMYFCASSPGTRGFFGPGTRLTVL.

The rearrangement links TRBV6-5 to TRBJ1-6, with unresolved D. The CDR3 has 15 residues. V was pared by 3 bases and J by 10 bases, with 16 bases between. Germline V gene sequence: CDR1 MNHEY, CDR2 SVGAGI. The CDR3, as DNA: TGTGCCAGCAGTTATGGAGGTCAGAAGGGCTCACCCCTCCACTTT. Translating it yields CASSYGGQKGSPLHF.

The V and J genes are TRBV4-2 and TRBJ2-7, with TRBD1 matching 7 bases. CDR3 length equals 14 residues. CDR1 and CDR2 from the germline V gene are LGHNA and YNFKEQ. Trimming removed 1 base from V and 2 bases from J; junction bases left unmatched: 2. The CDR3 here is CASSQGTGTYEQYF. The CDR3 nucleotides read TGTGCCAGCAGCCAAGGGACAGGTACCTACGAGCAGTACTTC.

This rearrangement joins TRBV5-1 to TRBJ2-3; TRBD2 agrees at 10 bases. Germline CDR1 reads SGHRS; CDR2 reads YFSETQ. This CDR3 has 16 amino acids. V shed 0 bases and J 4 bases; nucleotides not matched to a gene: 5. The CDR3 nucleotides are TGCGCCAGCAGCTTGGCCTCTAGCGGGAGTTCAGATACGCAGTATTTT. Amino acids: CASSLASSGSSDTQYF.

This clone was seen only once. J is TRBJ2-5 and V is TRBV19, with 7 bases aligning to TRBD2. The CDR3 runs 15 residues. Germline V CDR1 and CDR2: LNHDA, SQIVND (reference sequence). V gave up 4 bases and J gave up 1 base; unmatched junction bases: 6. The CDR3 here is CASSRGGRGQETQYF. CDR3 in DNA: TGTGCCAGTAGTAGGGGGGGGAGGGGCCAAGAGACCCAGTACTTC.